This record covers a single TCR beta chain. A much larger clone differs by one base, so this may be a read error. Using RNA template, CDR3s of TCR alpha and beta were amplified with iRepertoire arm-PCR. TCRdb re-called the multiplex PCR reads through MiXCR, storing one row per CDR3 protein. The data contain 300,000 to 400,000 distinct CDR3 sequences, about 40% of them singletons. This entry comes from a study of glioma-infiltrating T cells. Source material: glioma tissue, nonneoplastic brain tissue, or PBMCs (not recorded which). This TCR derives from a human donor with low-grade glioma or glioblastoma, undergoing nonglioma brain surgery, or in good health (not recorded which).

The CDR3 here is CASRRTEMNTEAFF. The CDR3 nucleotides read TGTGCCAGCAGGCGGACGGAGATGAACACTGAAGCTTTCTTT. The V call is TRBV7-9, the J call TRBJ1-1; D gene ambiguous. V was trimmed by 6 bases and J by 0 bases, leaving 11 bases between them. The CDR3 totals 14 residues. Germline lookup yields CDR1 SEHNR and CDR2 FQNEAQ (reference sequence).